This T cell receptor beta chain emerged from a study of radiation and T cells in renal cell carcinoma. Germline-derived CDR1 and CDR2 are MNHEY and SMNVEV (reference sequence). Between the trimmed V and J ends, which lost 4 bases and 2 bases, there was a span of 14 bases. This CDR3 has 15 residues. Sequenced by immunoSEQ multiplex PCR; TCRdb stores in-frame clones only, minus some. The profile shows about 160,000 clones, less than 90% of them singletons. Time point indicated: baseline pretreatment blood. Treatment of the sample: 15 Gy SBRT to primary tumor, nephrectomy 4 weeks later. This clone was found once.

The sequence was obtained from a woman between 70 and 85 years old with renal cell carcinoma. The specimen was blood, collected from a patient whose treatment included radiotherapy and nephrectomy. The chain combines TRBV27 with TRBJ1-1; the D is unclear. The CDR3: CASSSPQRFNTEAFF. In DNA form, the CDR3 reads TGTGCCAGCAGTTCCCCACAGAGATTTAACACTGAAGCTTTCTTT.